This TCR beta chain was identified during a study of blood T cell repertoires in COVID-19. Study-wide context: The United States, Italy and Spain were the sources of the acute and convalescent COVID-19 samples. PBMCs, B-cell-depleted T cells, or T cells were the source of the cDNA or gDNA that made up the material.

Original handling: From reference gene primer amplification, estimates of nucleated cell counts were derived. Profiled with immunoSEQ multiplex PCR; TCRdb holds only in-frame clones, not every one. V and J calls and clone size are those listed in that table; D and trimming were worked out from the DNA. The table has around 260,000 clones, roughly 90% seen once. CDR3 length: 13 residues. Germline V lookup: CDR1 ENHRY, CDR2 SYGVKD. V was clipped by 10 bases and J by 7 bases; unmatched bases: 11. J is TRBJ1-1 and V is TRBV10-3, with 8 positions matching TRBD1. The receptor's source is a woman in her thirties with active or convalescent COVID-19. Sequencing input: peripheral blood. Here the CDR3 reads CATSQGVRGEAFF. The DNA of the CDR3 is TGTGCCACTTCACAGGGGGTCCGGGGTGAAGCTTTCTTT.